This TCR beta chain is drawn from a study of type 1 regulatory T cells. Points from the study as a whole: Compared with non-type 1 regulatory T cells, type 1 regulatory T cells showed a more restricted TCR repertoire.

This clonotype was seen more than once but under ten times. As yet, its antigen is unknown. The CDR3 extends over 15 amino acids. Germline V gene lookup returns CDR1 SGDLS and CDR2 YYNGEE. V was clipped by 0 bases and J by 1 base, with 9 bases between them. Each CDR3 protein gets one entry after TCRdb re-called the reads with MiXCR. The table lists about 67,000 distinct CDR3 sequences, 49% of them singletons. This rearrangement joins TRBV9 to TRBJ2-3; D remains unclear. What was sequenced was cultured non-Tr1 T cells, either the whole culture or a sorted T cell fraction (not recorded which). This sequence originates from a human donor in good health. The CDR3 protein is CASSVVSRGTDTQYF. CDR3 DNA sequence: TGTGCCAGCAGCGTAGTGAGTAGAGGCACAGATACGCAGTATTTT.